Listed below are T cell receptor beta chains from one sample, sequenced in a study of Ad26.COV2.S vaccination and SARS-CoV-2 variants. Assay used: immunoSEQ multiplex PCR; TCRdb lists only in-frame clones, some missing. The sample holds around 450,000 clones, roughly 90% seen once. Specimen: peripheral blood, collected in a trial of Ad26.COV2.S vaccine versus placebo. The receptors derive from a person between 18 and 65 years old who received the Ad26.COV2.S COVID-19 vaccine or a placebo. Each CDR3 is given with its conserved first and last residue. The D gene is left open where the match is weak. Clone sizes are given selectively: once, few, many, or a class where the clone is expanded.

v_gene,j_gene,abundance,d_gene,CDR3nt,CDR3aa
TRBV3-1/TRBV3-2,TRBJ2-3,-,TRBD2,TGTGCCAGCAGCGAGGGACTAGCGGGGGGGGATACGCAGTATTTT,CASSEGLAGGDTQYF
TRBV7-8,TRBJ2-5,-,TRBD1,TGTGCCAGCAGCGTATCAGGGGGCTACGAGACCCAGTACTTC,CASSVSGGYETQYF
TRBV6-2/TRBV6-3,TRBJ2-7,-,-,TGTGCCAGCAGCTGGGGGGCGAGCTACGAGCAGTACTTC,CASSWGASYEQYF
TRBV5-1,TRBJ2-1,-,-,TGCGCCACCTCTAACCCTTCCGGGGGTCATGAGCAGTTCTTC,CATSNPSGGHEQFF
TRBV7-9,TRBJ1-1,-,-,TGTGCCAGCAGCTCCTTCAGCAGGGGAATTGAAGCTTTCTTT,CASSSFSRGIEAFF
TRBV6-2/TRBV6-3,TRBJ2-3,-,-,TGTGCCAGCAGTTGGACGGGCCTTAGCCTCCGCACAGATACGCAGTATTTT,CASSWTGLSLRTDTQYF
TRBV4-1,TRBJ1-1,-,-,TGCGCCAGCAGCCAACTTACCCGAGGTGAGGGGACTGAAGCTTTCTTT,CASSQLTRGEGTEAFF
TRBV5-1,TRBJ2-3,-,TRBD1,TGCGCCAGCAGCATCTCGACAGGGTTGCCAGATACGCAGTATTTT,CASSISTGLPDTQYF
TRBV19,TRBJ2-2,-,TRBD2,TGTGCCAGTCGCCCGGCGGGGAGGGCGAGCGGGGAGCTGTTTTTT,CASRPAGRASGELFF
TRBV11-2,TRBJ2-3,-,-,TGTGCCAGCAGCCCGGGACTCAAGGCTAGCACAGATACGCAGTATTTT,CASSPGLKASTDTQYF
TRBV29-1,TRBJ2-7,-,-,TGCAGCGTTGTTGGGGACGAGCAGTACTTC,CSVVGDEQYF
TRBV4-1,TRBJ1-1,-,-,TGCGCCAGCAGCGGTGGACATAACGCGTACACTGAAGCTTTCTTT,CASSGGHNAYTEAFF
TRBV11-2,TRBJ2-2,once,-,TGTGCCAGCAGCTTAGCCGCGGGCACCGGGGAGCTGTTTTTT,CASSLAAGTGELFF
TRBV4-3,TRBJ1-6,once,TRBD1,TGCGCCAGCAGCCTCAAATACCGGGACAGTAAGAATTCACCCCTCCACTTT,CASSLKYRDSKNSPLHF
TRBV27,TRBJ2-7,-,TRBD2,TGTGCCAGCAGTTTTGCTAGCGGGGGGTACGGCTCCTACGAGCAGTACTTC,CASSFASGGYGSYEQYF
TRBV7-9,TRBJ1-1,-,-,TGTGCCAGCAGCGGGTTAATGAACACTGAAGCTTTCTTT,CASSGLMNTEAFF
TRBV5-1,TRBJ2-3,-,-,TGCGCCAGCAGCTTGGTGTCCAGAGATTTAGATACGCAGTATTTT,CASSLVSRDLDTQYF
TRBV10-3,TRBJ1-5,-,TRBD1,TGTGCCATCCAGGGGGGGAGCAATCAGCCCCAGCATTTT,CAIQGGSNQPQHF
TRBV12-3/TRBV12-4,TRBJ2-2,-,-,TGTGCCAGCAGTTTAAGGAACACCGGGGAGCTGTTTTTT,CASSLRNTGELFF
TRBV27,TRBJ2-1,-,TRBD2,TGTGCCAGCAGTCCCCGTCCACTAGCGGGGGGTGGTAGGTTCTTC,CASSPRPLAGGGRFF
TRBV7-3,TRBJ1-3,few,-,TGTGCCAGCAGCTTAGAGCTTGGAAACACCATATATTTT,CASSLELGNTIYF
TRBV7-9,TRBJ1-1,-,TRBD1,TGTGCCAGCAGCTTCGGACAGGGGCGGGCGACTGAAGCTTTCTTT,CASSFGQGRATEAFF
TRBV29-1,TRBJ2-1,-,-,TGCAGCGTTTCAGTTGTAGGTGAGCAGTTCTTC,CSVSVVGEQFF
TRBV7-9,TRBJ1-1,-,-,TGTGCCAGCAGCACCTCGGCGGACTACCGGCGGGGGGCGAACACTGAAGCTTTCTTT,CASSTSADYRRGANTEAFF
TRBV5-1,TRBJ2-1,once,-,TGCGCCAGCAGCTTGGTTAGTTTGGAGCAGTTCTTC,CASSLVSLEQFF
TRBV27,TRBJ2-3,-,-,TGTGCCAGCAGTTTTATATCGAACACAGATACGCAGTATTTT,CASSFISNTDTQYF
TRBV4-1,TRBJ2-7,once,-,TGCGCCAGCAGCCAAGACTACAGGGAAACCTACGAGCAGTACTTC,CASSQDYRETYEQYF
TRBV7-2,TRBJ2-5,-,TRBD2,TGTGCCAGCAGCTCCGGACTAGCGGGGGGCCAAGAGACCCAGTACTTC,CASSSGLAGGQETQYF
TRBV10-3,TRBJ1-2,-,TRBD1,TGTGCCATCAGTGCCGACAGGGACTACGGCTACACCTTC,CAISADRDYGYTF
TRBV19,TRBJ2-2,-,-,TGTGCCAGTAGTATTGGCCCTACCGGGGAGCTGTTTTTT,CASSIGPTGELFF
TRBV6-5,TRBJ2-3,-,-,TGTGCCAGCAGTTACGGGGGCAGGAAGACAGATACGCAGTATTTT,CASSYGGRKTDTQYF
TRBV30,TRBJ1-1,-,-,TGTGCCTGGAGTGTACGAGGCACTGAAGCTTTCTTT,CAWSVRGTEAFF
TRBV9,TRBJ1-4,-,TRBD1,TGTGCCAGCAGCGTAGCTCCGGGGACAGCAACTAATGAAAAACTGTTTTTT,CASSVAPGTATNEKLFF
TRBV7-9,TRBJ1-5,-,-,TGTGCCAGCAGCCCGAAAAATGGGAGGAGCAATCAGCCCCAGCATTTT,CASSPKNGRSNQPQHF
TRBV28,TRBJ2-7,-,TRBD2,TGTGCCAGCAGTTCAATAGTAGCGGGGAGTACGTACGAGCAGTACTTC,CASSSIVAGSTYEQYF
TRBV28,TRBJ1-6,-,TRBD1,TGTGCCAGCAGTGACAGGGAAGGCTATAATTCACCCCTCCACTTT,CASSDREGYNSPLHF
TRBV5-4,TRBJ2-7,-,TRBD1,TGTGCCAGCAGCCGACAGACAGGGGAGGTTCAGACCTACGAGCAGTACTTC,CASSRQTGEVQTYEQYF
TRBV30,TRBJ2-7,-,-,TGTGCCTGGAGTATAGCCTGGGAGCAGTACTTC,CAWSIAWEQYF
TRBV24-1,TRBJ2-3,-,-,TGTGCCACCAGTGATTGGGGTCAGGGGGGCGCAGATACGCAGTATTTT,CATSDWGQGGADTQYF
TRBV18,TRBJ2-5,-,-,TGTGCCAGCACCCCGCCTGGCCCAACGAGGGAGACCCAGTACTTC,CASTPPGPTRETQYF
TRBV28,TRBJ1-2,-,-,TGTGCCAGCAGTTTTTCGGGGGGCCCTAACTATGGCTACACCTTC,CASSFSGGPNYGYTF
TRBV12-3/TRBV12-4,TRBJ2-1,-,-,TGTGCCAGCAGTTACAATATAAGGGAGCAGTTCTTC,CASSYNIREQFF
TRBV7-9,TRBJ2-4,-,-,TGTGCCAGCAGCTTAGTATTAGGGGGACCGCCTGCCAAAAACATTCAGTACTTC,CASSLVLGGPPAKNIQYF
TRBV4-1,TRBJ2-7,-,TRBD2,TGCGCCAGCAGCCAAGCTACTAGCGGGGGATACGAGCAGTACTTC,CASSQATSGGYEQYF
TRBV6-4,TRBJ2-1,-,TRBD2,TGTGCCAGCAGTAAGCGGGGGGGCCTTGGTGAGCAGTTCTTC,CASSKRGGLGEQFF
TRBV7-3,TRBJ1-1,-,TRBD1,TGTGCCAGCACCAATTGGAGGCAGGGGGCATACACTGAAGCTTTCTTT,CASTNWRQGAYTEAFF
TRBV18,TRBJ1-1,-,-,TGTGCCAGCTCTATTCTCGACAGGAACACTGAAGCTTTCTTT,CASSILDRNTEAFF
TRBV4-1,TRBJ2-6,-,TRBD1,TGCGCCAGCAGCCTAGGACAGGCTCTCTCTGGGGCCAACGTCCTGACTTTC,CASSLGQALSGANVLTF
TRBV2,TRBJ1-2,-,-,TGTGCCAGAATGTCGAGCCCGGGGGAGGGCTACACCTTC,CARMSSPGEGYTF
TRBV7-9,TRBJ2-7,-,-,TGTGCCAGCAGCTTCGTGTCAGGGTCGGGCTACGAGCAGTACTTC,CASSFVSGSGYEQYF
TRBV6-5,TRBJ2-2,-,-,TGTGCCAGCAGTCCACTGACAGGTGGGACCGGGGAGCTGTTTTTT,CASSPLTGGTGELFF
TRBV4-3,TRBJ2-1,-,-,TGCGCCAGCAGCCAAGATATAAGGTGGGGGGCCGACAATGAGCAGTTCTTC,CASSQDIRWGADNEQFF
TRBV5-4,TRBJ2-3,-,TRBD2,TGTGCCAGCAGCGCCGGACTAGTATCGGATACGCAGTATTTT,CASSAGLVSDTQYF
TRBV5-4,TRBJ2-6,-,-,TGTGCCAGCAGCTTGGGGCCTGCTGGGGCCAACGTCCTGACTTTC,CASSLGPAGANVLTF
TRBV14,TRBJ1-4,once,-,TGTGCCAGCAGCCAAGATCTAGCGGAAAAACTGTTTTTT,CASSQDLAEKLFF